A single sample is the source of the 9 T cell receptor beta chains below, sequenced in a study of tumor and adjacent non-tumor tissue in lung cancer. No cell sorting was done before RNA was extracted from the tissue. This non-tumor lung sample came from over 3 cm beyond the tumor edge. Three rounds of nested PCR, following a modified ARM-PCR protocol, produced the TCRbeta library. TCRdb re-called the multiplex PCR reads with MiXCR, one entry per CDR3 protein. The sample lists some 80,000 distinct CDR3 sequences, 76% occurring once. Sequencing was done on a sample of distant non-tumor lung tissue. The receptor set was obtained from a man in his 70s with non-small cell lung cancer.

This chain links TRBV6-6 with TRBJ1-5; D is unclear. This CDR3 contains 14 residues. Trimming shortened V by 6 bases and J by 2 bases, and 11 bases separated the two germline ends. CDR1 and CDR2 (germline): MNHNY, SVGAGI (reference sequence). The CDR3 protein is CASRLEQCNQPQHF. The CDR3 DNA follows: TGTGCCAGCAGGTTGGAACAGTGCAATCAGCCCCAGCATTTT.

As for this clonotype: This may be a read error: a much more frequent sequence differs by one nucleotide. V and J are TRBV28 and TRBJ2-3; possibly TRBD2 for D (5 bases). The V and J ends lost 6 bases and 4 bases respectively, with 17 bases between them. Germline values: CDR1 MDHEN, CDR2 SYDVKM. This CDR3 region has 15 residues. The CDR3 sequence is CASSDTSGSADTQYF. The CDR3 DNA reads as TGTGCCAGCAGCGACACTTCGGGGAGCGCAGATACGCAGTATTTT.

In this sample, this clonotype turned up once. Relative to the germline gene, one junction end is altered; a read error may explain this. The chain recombines TRBV11-2 with TRBJ2-5, with 10 positions matching TRBD2. Per germline, CDR1 SGHAT and CDR2 FQNNGV. This CDR3 region has 17 residues. The CDR3 region is CASSLVLAGGTQDTQYF. For the CDR3, the DNA is TGTGCCAGCAGCTTAGTGTTAGCGGGGGGTACTCAAGATACCCAGTACTTC.

The sample holds one count of this clonotype. The junction and the germline gene differ at one end; a read error may be behind it. The J gene is TRBJ2-3, the V gene TRBV11-2, with 7 bases matching TRBD1. Germline-derived CDR1 and CDR2 are SGHAT and FQNNGV. CDR3 length: 15 residues. The CDR3 here is CASCRGQSSTDRQYF. CDR3 DNA: TGTGCCAGCTGCCGGGGACAGTCTAGCACAGATAGGCAGTATTTT.

Comment on this clonotype: This sequence may be a read error, since a much larger clone differs from it by one base. The chain is built from TRBV20-1 and TRBJ2-7, with a tentative D call TRBD2 (6 bases). With 3 bases removed from V and 5 bases from J, the gap between germline ends came to 14 bases. Germline CDR1 and CDR2: DFQATT and SNEGSKA (reference sequence). The CDR3 has 13 residues. The CDR3: CSARSWGVDEQYF. CDR3 DNA sequence: TGCAGTGCTAGGAGTTGGGGGGTGGACGAGCAGTACTTC.

Concerning this clonotype: This is likely a read error, given that the CDR3 carries no conserved phenylalanine or tryptophan at its end. The limits of the CDR3 on the DNA are not certain, so only TCRdb's listed CDR3 is given. The V and J genes are TRBV11-3 and TRBJ2-1; TRBD1 is the table's D call, not checked against the DNA. Germline CDR1 reads SGHNT; CDR2 reads YENEEA. Counting both end residues, the CDR3 totals 15 amino acids. The CDR3 loop reads CAGSIDRGTYNEQFL.

In regard to this clonotype: Relative to the germline gene, one junction end is altered; a read error may explain this. V gene TRBV11-2 combines with J gene TRBJ2-7; 8 bases agree with TRBD1. There are 15 residues in the CDR3. CDR1 is SGHAT, CDR2 FQNNGV, per germline. The CDR3 here is CASRLDQGASYEQYF. Here the CDR3 DNA reads TGCGCCAGCAGATTAGATCAGGGGGCCTCCTACGAGCAGTACTTC.

CDR3 sequence (DNA): TGCAGTGCTAGAGATGCAGGGACTTTCACAGATACGCAGTATTTT. Protein product: CSARDAGTFTDTQYF. The rearrangement links TRBV20-1 to TRBJ2-3; D might be TRBD2 (6 bases). The CDR3 loop spans 15 amino acids. Trimming pared 0 bases from V and 2 bases from J, leaving 12 bases between. Germline loops: CDR1 DFQATT, CDR2 SNEGSKA (reference sequence).

This clonotype came up a few times. A much larger clonotype is one base distant, so this may be a read error. The chain carries TRBV6-1 and TRBJ2-1, with 11 bases matching TRBD1. J gave up 6 bases and V 7 bases, and 5 bases lay outside the gene matches. The CDR3 runs 14 residues. The germline CDR1 and CDR2 sequences are MNHNS and SASEGT. The CDR3 DNA sequence: TGTGCCAGCAATCCGGGGACAGGGGGCAATGAGCAGTTCTTC. Its protein product is CASNPGTGGNEQFF.